One sample yielded the 24 T cell receptor beta chains listed below, sequenced in a study of blood T cells in healthy people across ages. A second PCR of roughly 7 to 11 cycles used a sample-barcoded 5' primer and a J-beta primer mix. MiXCR, run by TCRdb on the 5' RACE reads, gives a single entry per CDR3 protein. The sample lists 920,000 or so distinct CDR3 sequences, over 35% occurring once. Sequencing was done on a sample of blood. Source of these receptors: a woman in her sixties or seventies in good health.

This clonotype was counted between two and nine times. The V gene is TRBV5-1, the J gene TRBJ2-7, with 7 positions matching TRBD2. V shed 6 bases and J 1 base; nucleotides not matched to a gene: 7. CDR3 length: 14 amino acids. Germline CDR1 SGHRS, CDR2 YFSETQ. CDR3 nucleotides: TGCGCCAGCACACATAGCGGGTTTTCCTACGAGCAGTACTTC. Protein product: CASTHSGFSYEQYF.

The table lists this clonotype with a few counts. The chain is built from TRBV28 and TRBJ2-3; 8 bases are a match to TRBD1. The CDR3 contains 15 residues. Germline V gene sequence: CDR1 MDHEN, CDR2 SYDVKM. The V segment lost 3 bases and the J segment 1 base; nucleotides outside the gene matches: 3. The CDR3 loop is CASSLTGDRTDTQYF. CDR3 coding DNA: TGTGCCAGCAGTTTGACAGGGGATCGCACAGATACGCAGTATTTT.

With regard to this clonotype: A much larger clone differs by one base, so this may be a read error. The V gene is TRBV9, the J gene TRBJ2-3; D perhaps matches TRBD1 (6 bases). The CDR3 contains 12 residues. The germline CDR1 and CDR2 sequences are SGDLS and YYNGEE. In DNA, the CDR3 is TGTGCCAGCAGCGTAGTGACAGGTACGCAGTATTTT. Translating it yields CASSVVTGTQYF.

This rearrangement joins TRBV20-1 to TRBJ2-1, with D hard to call. Germline-derived CDR1 and CDR2 are DFQATT and SNEGSKA (reference sequence). V was shortened by 3 bases and J by 6 bases, with 18 bases between the two germline ends. This CDR3 has 15 amino acids. The CDR3 DNA sequence: TGCAGTGCTAGTCCTATGGTAATAGCTGGCAATGAGCAGTTCTTC. This sequence encodes CSASPMVIAGNEQFF.

The genes are TRBV12-3 or TRBV12-4 and TRBJ2-3; 8 nucleotides match TRBD2. This CDR3 is 16 amino acids long. The junction had 9 bases not matched to a gene; V was cut back by 2 bases and J by 5 bases. CDR3 amino acids: CASSLISREGGDTQYF. The CDR3 DNA follows: TGTGCCAGCAGTTTAATCAGCCGGGAGGGAGGAGATACGCAGTATTTT.

This clonotype was seen a few times. The rearrangement uses TRBV14 and TRBJ2-5, with 9 bases fitting TRBD2. Germline V gene sequence: CDR1 SGHDN, CDR2 FVKESK. CDR3 size: 15 residues. The trim removed 4 bases at V and 5 bases at J, leaving 8 bases unmatched. CDR3 nucleotides: TGTGCCAGCAGCCGGCTAGCGGGATCTTTGGAGACCCAGTACTTC. Translating gives CASSRLAGSLETQYF.

A note on this clonotype: A junction end diverges from the germline sequence, so it may reflect a read error. The rearrangement joins TRBV4-1 to TRBJ2-3; 7 bases are a match to TRBD2. The CDR3 is 14 amino acids. In germline, CDR1 is MGHRA, CDR2 YSYEKL. Written as DNA, the CDR3 is TGCGCCAGCAGCCAAGATCGCGGGGGAGATGCGCAGTATTTT. Its protein is CASSQDRGGDAQYF.

V usage is TRBV11-3 and J usage is TRBJ2-1; 7 bases are a match to TRBD1. The CDR3 is 14 amino acids. From germline, CDR1 is SGHNT and CDR2 YENEEA. The J segment lost 4 bases and the V segment lost 5 bases, leaving 5 bases of the junction unmatched. CDR3 DNA sequence: TGTGCCAGCAGCGTTTTGGGACAGTACAATGAGCAGTTCTTC. Translated: CASSVLGQYNEQFF.

In nucleotides, the CDR3 is TGTGCCAGCAGTTATAAGCGGGACTCCTACGAGCAGTACTTC. Protein product: CASSYKRDSYEQYF. J is TRBJ2-7 and V is TRBV2, with 7 bases lining up with TRBD2. V lost 5 bases and J lost 0; bases outside the gene matches: 4. The germline gives CDR1 SNHLY, CDR2 FYNNEI. CDR3 length: 14 amino acids.

The gene calls are TRBV9 and TRBJ1-4; D is uncertain. The V and J ends lost 4 bases and 1 base respectively, with 11 bases between them. From germline, CDR1 is SGDLS and CDR2 YYNGEE. The CDR3 consists of 15 residues. Here the CDR3 reads CASSPLGRTNEKLFF. The CDR3 nucleotides are TGTGCCAGCAGCCCCCTTGGGAGAACTAATGAAAAACTGTTTTTT.

This clonotype was detected a few times. The CDR3 DNA reads TGTGCCAGCAGTTTATCTGTCGCACAAGAGACCCAGTACTTC. It encodes CASSLSVAQETQYF. The chain joins TRBV28 to TRBJ2-5; D not certain. Trimming took 1 base from V and 2 from J, leaving 8 bases between them. This CDR3 has 14 residues. From germline, CDR1 is MDHEN and CDR2 SYDVKM.

The chain carries TRBV27 and TRBJ2-1; 10 bases line up with TRBD1. Germline CDR1 MNHEY, CDR2 SMNVEV (reference sequence). The CDR3 is 14 residues long. The trim removed 7 bases at V and 7 bases at J, leaving 7 bases unmatched. The CDR3 spells CASTRDRGLNEQFF. For the CDR3, the DNA is TGTGCCAGCACCCGGGACAGGGGCTTAAATGAGCAGTTCTTC.

The chain couples TRBV5-1 to TRBJ2-5; 13 bases fit TRBD2. The J call may be faulty, since TRBJ2-7 better matches the DNA end. In germline, CDR1 is SGHRS, CDR2 YFSETQ. CDR3 size: 16 residues. DNA for the CDR3: TGCGCCAGCAGCATAAAACTAGCGGGAGGGCCGTACGAGCAGTACTTC. Its translation is CASSIKLAGGPYEQYF.

V is TRBV7-9 and J is TRBJ2-7; D is possibly TRBD1 (6 bases). V dropped 5 bases and J dropped 2 bases, with 13 bases sitting between them. Germline values: CDR1 SEHNR, CDR2 FQNEAQ (reference sequence). CDR3 length: 14 residues. The CDR3 here is CASSPRQATYEQYF. The CDR3 coding sequence is TGTGCCAGCAGCCCGCGACAGGCGACCTACGAGCAGTACTTC. Drawing the rest from reference TRBV7-9 and TRBJ2-7, the complete variable domain is DTGVSQNPRHKITKRGQNVTFRCDPISEHNRLYWYRQTLGQGPEFLTYFQNEAQLEKSRLLSDRFSAERPKGSFSTLEIQRTEQGDSAMYLCASSPRQATYEQYFGPGTRLTVT.

This clonotype was observed a few times. The V and J genes are TRBV20-1 and TRBJ2-1, with a possible D match to TRBD2 (6 bases). The germline V gene encodes CDR1 DFQATT and CDR2 SNEGSKA (reference sequence). This CDR3 spans 14 amino acids. V lost 3 bases and J lost 0, with 9 bases in between. The CDR3 nucleotides are TGCAGTGCTAGGGGTAGCGGCTCCTACAATGAGCAGTTCTTC. As protein: CSARGSGSYNEQFF.

This clonotype was counted only a few times. The chain has TRBV6-5 and TRBJ2-1, with 7 bases matching TRBD1. V shed 7 bases, J shed 6 bases, and the junction held 6 bases outside the gene matches. The CDR3 is made up of 13 amino acids. The V gene's germline CDR1 is MNHEY and CDR2 SVGAGI. The CDR3 region has the DNA TGTGCCAGCACCCCCCGACAGGGCAATGAGCAGTTCTTC. Its protein is CASTPRQGNEQFF.

The chain couples TRBV4-2 to TRBJ1-6; no definite D call. Trimming removed 0 bases from V and 9 bases from J, with 6 bases in between. Per the germline V gene, CDR1 is LGHNA and CDR2 is YNFKEQ. CDR3 length: 13 amino acids. The CDR3 is CASSQERLSPLHF. CDR3 DNA sequence: TGTGCCAGCAGCCAAGAGCGCCTTTCACCCCTCCACTTT.

The chain links TRBV4-2 to TRBJ2-5; 10 bases are a match to TRBD2. This CDR3 region has 17 residues. Losses at the gene ends were 0 bases for V and 11 bases for J; bases not matched to a gene: 15. The germline V gene has CDR1 LGHNA and CDR2 YNFKEQ. The CDR3 here is CASSQEASGSLRGEQYF. The CDR3, as DNA: TGTGCCAGCAGCCAAGAGGCTAGCGGGAGCCTTAGGGGTGAGCAGTACTTC.

The chain links TRBV6-1 to TRBJ2-5, with 9 nucleotides matching TRBD2. V trimming: 0 bases; J trimming: 5 bases; junction bases outside the gene matches: 4. CDR3 length: 15 residues. Germline V CDR1 and CDR2: MNHNS, SASEGT. This CDR3 reads CASSEAGTSGETQYF. The CDR3 coding sequence is TGTGCCAGCAGTGAAGCGGGAACTAGCGGGGAGACCCAGTACTTC.

This clonotype came up many times. The rearrangement joins TRBV7-2 to TRBJ2-3; TRBD2 is a possible D gene (6 bases). Per the germline V gene, CDR1 is SGHTA and CDR2 is FQGNSA. There are 15 residues in the CDR3. Trimming took off 5 bases at V and 0 bases at J, with 12 bases between the two ends. CDR3 nucleotides: TGTGCCAGCAGCCGACTAGGGCCTAGCACAGATACGCAGTATTTT. Translating gives CASSRLGPSTDTQYF.

The CDR3 DNA reads TGTGCTAGTGGTTCCCACCCGGGACTAGCGGGAAGAGAGACCCAGTACTTC. Residues: CASGSHPGLAGRETQYF. The V and J genes are TRBV12-5 and TRBJ2-5; 13 bases align to TRBD2. The CDR3 is 17 amino acids. The V segment lost 4 bases and the J segment 4 bases; nucleotides outside the gene matches: 9. Germline lookup yields CDR1 LGHNT and CDR2 FRNRAP.

The chain joins TRBV7-2 to TRBJ2-1; D unresolved. The ends were cut back, 3 bases at V and 6 bases at J, with 9 bases in the middle. Germline loops: CDR1 SGHTA, CDR2 FQGNSA. This CDR3 is 13 amino acids long. CDR3 sequence: CTSSLVSGNEQFF. The CDR3 DNA reads as TGTACCAGCAGCTTGGTCTCAGGCAATGAGCAGTTCTTC.

The chain combines TRBV10-3 with TRBJ1-1, with TRBD1 matching 7 bases. V lost 6 bases, J lost 1 base, and 5 bases stayed unmatched. Germline V gene lookup returns CDR1 ENHRY and CDR2 SYGVKD. The CDR3 contains 14 residues. For the CDR3, the DNA is TGTGCCATCAGACTCGACAGGGCGAACACTGAAGCTTTCTTT. This encodes CAIRLDRANTEAFF.

This clonotype appeared once. V gene TRBV20-1 combines with J gene TRBJ1-2; tentatively, D is TRBD1 (6 bases). Germline V gene sequence: CDR1 DFQATT, CDR2 SNEGSKA (reference sequence). The CDR3 length is 16 residues. The V end lost 5 bases, the J end lost 0 bases, and 19 bases lay between the germline ends. CDR3 in amino acids: CSAGVTGIPANYGYTF. CDR3 DNA sequence: TGCAGTGCTGGAGTCACAGGGATCCCCGCTAACTATGGCTACACCTTC.